This TCR beta chain comes out of a study of beta chain features in type 1 diabetes. Findings and limits, study-wide: Researchers reported that naive, central memory and Treg TCRB repertoires appeared more similar in patients than in healthy donors.

This clone has only a few counts. The target antigen is unknown. Trimming at V came to 4 bases and at J to 3 bases, leaving 5 bases not matched to a gene. The germline V gene has CDR1 SGHRS and CDR2 YFSETQ. This CDR3 is built from 14 residues. Of the isolated RNA, all was reverse transcribed, and so the sequenced material was expressed TCRB transcripts. Some clones are missing from TCRdb's copy, which holds only in-frame ones; the method was immunoSEQ multiplex PCR. The sample has roughly 230,000 clones, 9.6% seen once. Naive, central memory, regulatory and stem cell-like memory cells within the CD4+ compartment were sorted using CD45RO/CCR7/CD25/CD127/CD95/CD27.

The receptor comes from a woman aged 18-29 years in good health. The V call is TRBV5-1, the J call TRBJ1-1; 8 nucleotides match TRBD1. The sequenced sample was naive CD4+ T cells from blood. The CDR3 is CASSAQGQDTEAFF. The CDR3 DNA is TGCGCCAGCAGCGCACAGGGACAGGACACTGAAGCTTTCTTT.